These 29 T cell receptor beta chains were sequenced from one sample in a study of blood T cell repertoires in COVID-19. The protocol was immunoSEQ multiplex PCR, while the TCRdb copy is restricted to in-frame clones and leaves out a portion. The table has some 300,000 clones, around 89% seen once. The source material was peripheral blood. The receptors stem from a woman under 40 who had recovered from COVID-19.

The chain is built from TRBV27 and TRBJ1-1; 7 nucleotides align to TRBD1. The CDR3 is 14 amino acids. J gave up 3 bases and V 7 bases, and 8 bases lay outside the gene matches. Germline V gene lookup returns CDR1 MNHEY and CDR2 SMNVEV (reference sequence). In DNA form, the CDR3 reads TGTGCCAGCAACAGGACAGGAATCTACACTGAAGCTTTCTTT. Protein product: CASNRTGIYTEAFF.

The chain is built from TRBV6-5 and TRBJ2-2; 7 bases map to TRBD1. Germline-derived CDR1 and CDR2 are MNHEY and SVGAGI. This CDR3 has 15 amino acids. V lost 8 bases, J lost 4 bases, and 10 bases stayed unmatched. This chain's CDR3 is CASGSLTGLTGELFF. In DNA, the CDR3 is TGTGCCAGCGGGTCGCTGACAGGGCTCACCGGGGAGCTGTTTTTT.

The CDR3 here is CAISATGQSTNEKLFF. CDR3 nucleotide sequence: TGTGCCATCAGTGCGACCGGACAGTCAACTAATGAAAAACTGTTTTTT. This chain joins TRBV10-3 and TRBJ1-4, with D possibly matching TRBD1 (6 bases). V was clipped by 4 bases and J by 0 bases, with 12 bases between them. Looked up from germline, CDR1 is ENHRY and CDR2 is SYGVKD. This CDR3 region has 16 residues.

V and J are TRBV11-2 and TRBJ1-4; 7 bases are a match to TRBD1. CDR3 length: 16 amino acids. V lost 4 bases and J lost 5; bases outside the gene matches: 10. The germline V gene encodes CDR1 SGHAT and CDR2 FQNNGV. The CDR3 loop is CASSSRSQGGNEKLFF. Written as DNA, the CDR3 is TGTGCCAGCAGCTCTCGGTCGCAGGGGGGCAATGAAAAACTGTTTTTT.

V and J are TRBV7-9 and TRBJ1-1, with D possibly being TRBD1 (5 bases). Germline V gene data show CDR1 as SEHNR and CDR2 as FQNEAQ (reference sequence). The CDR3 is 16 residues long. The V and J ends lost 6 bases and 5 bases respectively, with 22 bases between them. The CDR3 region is CASSPSGSGVGTEAFF. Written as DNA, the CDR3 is TGTGCCAGCAGTCCATCAGGTTCGGGGGTTGGTACTGAAGCTTTCTTT.

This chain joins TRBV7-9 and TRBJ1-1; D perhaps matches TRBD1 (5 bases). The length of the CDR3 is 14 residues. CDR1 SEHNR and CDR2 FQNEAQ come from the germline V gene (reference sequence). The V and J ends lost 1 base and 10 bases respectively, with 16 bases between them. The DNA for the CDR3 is TGTGCCAGCAGCTTAGAAGGGGTCGGCTTCGGAGCTTTCTTT. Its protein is CASSLEGVGFGAFF. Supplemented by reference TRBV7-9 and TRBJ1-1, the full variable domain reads DTGVSQNPRHKITKRGQNVTFRCDPISEHNRLYWYRQTLGQGPEFLTYFQNEAQLEKSRLLSDRFSAERPKGSFSTLEIQRTEQGDSAMYLCASSLEGVGFGAFFGQGTRLTVV.

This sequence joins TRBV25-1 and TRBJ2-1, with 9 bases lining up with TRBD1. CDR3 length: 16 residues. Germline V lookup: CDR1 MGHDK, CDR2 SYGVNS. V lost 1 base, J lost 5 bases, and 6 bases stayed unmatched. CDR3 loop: CASSESGTGIHNEQFF. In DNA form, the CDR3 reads TGTGCCAGCAGTGAATCCGGGACAGGGATCCACAATGAGCAGTTCTTC.

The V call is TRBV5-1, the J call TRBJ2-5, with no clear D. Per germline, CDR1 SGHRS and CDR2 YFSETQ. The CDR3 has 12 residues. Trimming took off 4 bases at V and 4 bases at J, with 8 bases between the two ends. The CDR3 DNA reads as TGCGCCAGCAGCCTGCGCCCAGAGACCCAGTACTTC. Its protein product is CASSLRPETQYF.

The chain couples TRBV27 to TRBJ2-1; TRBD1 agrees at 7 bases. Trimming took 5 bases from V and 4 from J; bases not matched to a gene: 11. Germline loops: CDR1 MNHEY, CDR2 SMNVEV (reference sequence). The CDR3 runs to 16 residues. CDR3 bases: TGTGCCAGCAGTAAATGGGACAGTGCGAAATACAATGAGCAGTTCTTC. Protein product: CASSKWDSAKYNEQFF.

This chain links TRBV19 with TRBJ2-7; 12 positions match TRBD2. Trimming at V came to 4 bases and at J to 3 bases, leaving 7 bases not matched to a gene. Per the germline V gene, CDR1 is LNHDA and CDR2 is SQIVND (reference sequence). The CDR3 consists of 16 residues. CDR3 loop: CASSSHLAGGLYEQYF. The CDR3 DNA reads TGTGCCAGTAGTAGTCACCTAGCGGGGGGGCTCTACGAGCAGTACTTC.

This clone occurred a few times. The CDR3, as DNA: TGCGCCAGCAGCTTGGGACAGGGGTTGGACACCATATATTTT. This sequence encodes CASSLGQGLDTIYF. V is TRBV5-1 and J is TRBJ1-3; 8 positions match TRBD1. CDR1 is SGHRS and CDR2 is YFSETQ in the germline V gene. Trimming took 0 bases from V and 8 from J; bases not matched to a gene: 4. This CDR3 region has 14 residues.

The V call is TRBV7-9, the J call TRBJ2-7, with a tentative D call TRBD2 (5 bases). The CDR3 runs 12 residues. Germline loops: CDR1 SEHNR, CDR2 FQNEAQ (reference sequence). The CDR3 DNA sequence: TGTGCGATTGAGGGTTACCCCTACGAGCAGTACTTC. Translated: CAIEGYPYEQYF.

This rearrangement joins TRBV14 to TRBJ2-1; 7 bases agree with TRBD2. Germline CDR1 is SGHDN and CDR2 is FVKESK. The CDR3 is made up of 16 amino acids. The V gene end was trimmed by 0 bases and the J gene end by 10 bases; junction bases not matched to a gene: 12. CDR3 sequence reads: CASSQDLGGIQYEQFF. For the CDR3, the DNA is TGTGCCAGCAGCCAAGATTTGGGGGGGATTCAATACGAGCAGTTCTTC.

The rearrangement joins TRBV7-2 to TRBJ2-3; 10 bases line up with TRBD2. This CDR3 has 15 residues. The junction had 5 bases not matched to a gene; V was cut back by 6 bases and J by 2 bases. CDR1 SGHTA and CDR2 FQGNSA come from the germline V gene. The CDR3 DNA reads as TGTGCCAGCAGATTACTAGCGGGGTCCACAGATACGCAGTATTTT. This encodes CASRLLAGSTDTQYF. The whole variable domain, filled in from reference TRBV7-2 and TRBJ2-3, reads GAGVSQSPSNKVTEKGKDVELRCDPISGHTALYWYRQSLGQGLEFLIYFQGNSAPDKSGLPSDRFSAERTGGSVSTLTIQRTQQEDSAVYLCASRLLAGSTDTQYFGPGTRLTVL.

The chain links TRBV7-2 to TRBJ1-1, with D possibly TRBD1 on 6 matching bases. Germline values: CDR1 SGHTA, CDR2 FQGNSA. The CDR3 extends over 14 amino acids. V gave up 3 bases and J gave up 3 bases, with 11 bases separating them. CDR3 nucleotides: TGTGCCAGCAGCTTTAGGGGGAGGGACACTGAAGCTTTCTTT. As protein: CASSFRGRDTEAFF.

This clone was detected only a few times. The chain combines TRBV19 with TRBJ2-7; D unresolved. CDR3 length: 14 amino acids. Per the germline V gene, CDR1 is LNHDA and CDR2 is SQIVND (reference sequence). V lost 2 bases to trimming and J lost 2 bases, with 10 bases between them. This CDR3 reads CASSILGGTYEQYF. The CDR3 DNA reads TGTGCCAGTAGTATACTAGGCGGAACCTACGAGCAGTACTTC. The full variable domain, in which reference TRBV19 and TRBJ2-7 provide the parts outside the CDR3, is DGGITQSPKYLFRKEGQNVTLSCEQNLNHDAMYWYRQDPGQGLRLIYYSQIVNDFQKGDIAEGYSVSREKKESFPLTVTSAQKNPTAFYLCASSILGGTYEQYFGPGTRLTVT.

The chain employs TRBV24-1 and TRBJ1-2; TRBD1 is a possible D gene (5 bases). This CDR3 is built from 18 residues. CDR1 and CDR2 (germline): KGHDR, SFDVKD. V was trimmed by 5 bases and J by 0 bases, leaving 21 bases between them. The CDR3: CATSVSGDSTLTNYGYTF. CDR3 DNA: TGTGCCACCAGTGTATCGGGGGATTCTACTCTTACTAACTATGGCTACACCTTC.

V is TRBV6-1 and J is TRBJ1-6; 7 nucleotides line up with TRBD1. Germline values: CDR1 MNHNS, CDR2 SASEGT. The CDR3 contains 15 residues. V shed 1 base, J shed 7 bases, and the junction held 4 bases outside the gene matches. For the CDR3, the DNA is TGTGCCAGCAGTGAAGTCCCGGGACAGAATTCACCCCTCCACTTT. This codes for CASSEVPGQNSPLHF.

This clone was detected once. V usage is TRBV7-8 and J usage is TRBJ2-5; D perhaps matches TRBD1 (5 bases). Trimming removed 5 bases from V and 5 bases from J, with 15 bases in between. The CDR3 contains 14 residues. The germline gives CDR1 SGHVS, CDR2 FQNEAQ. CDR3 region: CASSPPGRAETQYF. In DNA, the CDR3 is TGTGCCAGCAGCCCGCCCGGCAGGGCGGAGACCCAGTACTTC.

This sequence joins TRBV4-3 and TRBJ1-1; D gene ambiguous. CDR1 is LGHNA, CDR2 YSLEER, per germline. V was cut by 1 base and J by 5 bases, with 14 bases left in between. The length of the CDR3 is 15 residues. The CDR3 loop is CASSQGLSLGTEAFF. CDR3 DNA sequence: TGCGCCAGCAGCCAAGGTCTCAGCCTCGGGACTGAAGCTTTCTTT.

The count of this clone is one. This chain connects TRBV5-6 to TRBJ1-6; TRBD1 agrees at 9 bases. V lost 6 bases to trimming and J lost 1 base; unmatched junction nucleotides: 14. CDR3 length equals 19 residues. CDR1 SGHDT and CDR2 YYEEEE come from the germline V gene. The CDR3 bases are TGTGCCAGCACCAAAGGGACAGGGCCCGCCCGGTCCTATAATTCACCCCTCCACTTT. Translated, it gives CASTKGTGPARSYNSPLHF.

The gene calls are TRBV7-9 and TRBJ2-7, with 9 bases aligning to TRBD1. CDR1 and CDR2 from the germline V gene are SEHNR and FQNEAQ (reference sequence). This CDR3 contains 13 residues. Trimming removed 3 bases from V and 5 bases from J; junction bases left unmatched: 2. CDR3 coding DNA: TGTGCCAGCAGCTTTCGACAGGGGGACGAGCAGTACTTC. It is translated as CASSFRQGDEQYF.

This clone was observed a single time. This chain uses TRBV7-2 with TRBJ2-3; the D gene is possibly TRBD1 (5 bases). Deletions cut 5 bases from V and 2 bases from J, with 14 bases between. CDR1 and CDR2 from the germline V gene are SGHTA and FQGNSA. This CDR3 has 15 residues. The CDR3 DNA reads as TGTGCCAGCAGCACCCCCCAGGGATTCACAGATACGCAGTATTTT. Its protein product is CASSTPQGFTDTQYF.

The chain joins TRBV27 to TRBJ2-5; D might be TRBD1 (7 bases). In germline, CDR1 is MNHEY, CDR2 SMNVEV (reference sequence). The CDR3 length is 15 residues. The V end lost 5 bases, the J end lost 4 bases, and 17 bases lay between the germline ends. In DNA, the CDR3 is TGTGCCAGCAGTCAGGGGGGCAGGGTCCCAGAGACCCAGTACTTC. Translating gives CASSQGGRVPETQYF.

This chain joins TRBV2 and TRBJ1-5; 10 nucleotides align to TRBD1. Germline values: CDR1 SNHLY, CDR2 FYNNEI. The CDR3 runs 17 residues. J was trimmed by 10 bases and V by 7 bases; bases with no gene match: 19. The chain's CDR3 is CASTNKLGQGLFKPQHF. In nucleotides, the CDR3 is TGTGCCAGCACTAATAAACTGGGACAGGGGCTTTTCAAACCCCAGCATTTT.

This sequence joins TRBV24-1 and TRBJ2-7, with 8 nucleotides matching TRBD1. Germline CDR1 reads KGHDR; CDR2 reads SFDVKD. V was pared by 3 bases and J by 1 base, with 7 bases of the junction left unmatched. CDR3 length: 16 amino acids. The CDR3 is CATSDRTGTGSYEQYF. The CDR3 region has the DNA TGTGCCACCAGTGATCGGACCGGGACAGGTTCCTACGAGCAGTACTTC.

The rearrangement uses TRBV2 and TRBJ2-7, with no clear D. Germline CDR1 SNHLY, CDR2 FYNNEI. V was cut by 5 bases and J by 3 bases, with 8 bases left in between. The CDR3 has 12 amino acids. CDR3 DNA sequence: TGTGCCAGCAGTAGGCGGAGCTACGAGCAGTACTTC. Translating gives CASSRRSYEQYF.

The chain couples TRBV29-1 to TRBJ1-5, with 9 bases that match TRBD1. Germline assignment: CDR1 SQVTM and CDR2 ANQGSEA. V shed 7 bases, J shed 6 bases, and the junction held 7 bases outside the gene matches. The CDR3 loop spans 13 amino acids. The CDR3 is CSAGTGLGQPQHF. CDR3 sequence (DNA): TGCAGCGCTGGGACAGGGCTTGGTCAGCCCCAGCATTTT. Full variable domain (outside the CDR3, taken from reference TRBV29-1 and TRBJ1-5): SAVISQKPSRDICQRGTSLTIQCQVDSQVTMMFWYRQQPGQSLTLIATANQGSEATYESGFVIDKFPISRPNLTFSTLTVSNMSPEDSSIYLCSAGTGLGQPQHFGDGTRLSIL.

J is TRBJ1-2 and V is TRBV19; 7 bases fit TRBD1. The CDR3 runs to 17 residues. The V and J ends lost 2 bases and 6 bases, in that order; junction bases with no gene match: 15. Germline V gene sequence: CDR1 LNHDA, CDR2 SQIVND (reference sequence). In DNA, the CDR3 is TGTGCCAGTAGTATACTGTTTACAGGGGTTCTTGCAAATGGCTACACCTTC. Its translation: CASSILFTGVLANGYTF.